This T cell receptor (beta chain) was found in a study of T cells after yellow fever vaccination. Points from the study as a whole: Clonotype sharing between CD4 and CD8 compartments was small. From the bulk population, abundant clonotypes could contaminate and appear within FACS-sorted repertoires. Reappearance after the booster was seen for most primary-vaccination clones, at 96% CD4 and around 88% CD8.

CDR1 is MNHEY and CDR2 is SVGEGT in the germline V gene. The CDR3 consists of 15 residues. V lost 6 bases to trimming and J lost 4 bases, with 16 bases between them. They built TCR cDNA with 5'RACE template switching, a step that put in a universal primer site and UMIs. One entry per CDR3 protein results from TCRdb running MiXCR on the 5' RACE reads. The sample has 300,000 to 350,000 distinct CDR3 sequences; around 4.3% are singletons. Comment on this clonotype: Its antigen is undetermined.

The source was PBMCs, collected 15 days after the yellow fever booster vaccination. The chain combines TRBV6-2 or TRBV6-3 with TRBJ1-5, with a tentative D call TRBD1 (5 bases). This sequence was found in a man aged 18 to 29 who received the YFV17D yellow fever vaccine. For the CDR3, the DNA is TGTGCCAGCAGCCACCAGAGGGGTGGTAATCAGCCCCAGCATTTT. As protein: CASSHQRGGNQPQHF.